This T cell receptor beta chain came from a study of breast tumors, draining lymph nodes, adjacent tissues. Study findings and constraints: Most tumor T cells seemingly derive from lymph node, then expand in tumor.

TCRdb re-derived calls from the multiplex PCR reads in MiXCR, one entry per CDR3 protein. The table shows about 140,000 distinct CDR3 sequences, with about 31% occurring only once. This clonotype has a count of ten or more. Its antigen is currently unknown. The CDR3 loop spans 17 amino acids. V gave up 3 bases and J gave up 6 bases; unmatched junction bases: 7. CDR1 SEHNR and CDR2 FQNEAQ come from the germline V gene (reference sequence). Breast cancer patients provided tissue from their axillary draining lymph nodes. The receptor's source is a female donor with breast cancer. Some clones in this sample may be carry-over from other donors' samples. Sequencing was performed on axillary lymph node tissue. The genes are TRBV7-9 and TRBJ2-1, with 14 bases aligning to TRBD2. The DNA of the CDR3 is TGTGCCAGCAGCTTGACTAGCGGGGGGGGCATCGGCAATGAGCAGTTCTTC. Translated: CASSLTSGGGIGNEQFF.